One sample yielded the 6 T cell receptor beta chains listed below, sequenced in a study of PD-L1 blockade in urothelial cancer (dated by TCRdb to about 2017). The method was the immunoSEQ multiplex PCR assay. The table was pulled from immuneACCESS by TCRdb, which kept in-frame rearrangements only. Such tables lose some clones; where checked, under half of the loss comes from unresolved V genes, and the rest has no known cause. A total of tens of thousands of clones appear in this sample, more than 65% of them only once. The ten largest clones take up about 1.6% of the sample. The sample's time point label, decoded: peripheral blood 6 weeks after treatment start. The sequencing here drew on PBMCs, taken around atezolizumab (anti-PD-L1) treatment. These receptors were obtained from a man in his 70s with urothelial cancer.

CDR3 protein: CASRGRDGEKLFF. DNA of the CDR3: TGTGCCAGCAGAGGGAGGGATGGGGAAAAACTGTTTTTT. This chain connects TRBV19 to TRBJ1-4; no definite D call. This CDR3 spans 13 amino acids. CDR1 and CDR2 from the germline V gene are LNHDA and SQIVND (reference sequence). V lost 9 bases to trimming and J lost 8 bases, with 16 bases between them. Complete variable domain (other parts from reference TRBV19 and TRBJ1-4): DGGITQSPKYLFRKEGQNVTLSCEQNLNHDAMYWYRQDPGQGLRLIYYSQIVNDFQKGDIAEGYSVSREKKESFPLTVTSAQKNPTAFYLCASRGRDGEKLFFGSGTQLSVL.

There are a few counts of this clone. V gene TRBV7-2 combines with J gene TRBJ2-3; 7 nucleotides agree with TRBD2. Germline CDR1 SGHTA, CDR2 FQGNSA. J was trimmed by 0 bases and V by 6 bases; bases with no gene match: 6. The CDR3 is 15 residues long. CDR3 coding DNA: TGTGCCAGCAGTATACTAGCGTCTAGCACAGATACGCAGTATTTT. This sequence encodes CASSILASSTDTQYF. Full variable domain (rest looked up from reference TRBV7-2 and TRBJ2-3): GAGVSQSPSNKVTEKGKDVELRCDPISGHTALYWYRQSLGQGLEFLIYFQGNSAPDKSGLPSDRFSAERTGGSVSTLTIQRTQQEDSAVYLCASSILASSTDTQYFGPGTRLTVL.

The chain combines TRBV7-2 with TRBJ1-4, with D tentatively TRBD1 (5 bases). V shed 7 bases and J shed 3 bases, with 12 bases lying between them. This CDR3 has 14 amino acids. Germline V gene sequence: CDR1 SGHTA, CDR2 FQGNSA. Here the CDR3 DNA reads TGTGCCAGCACTGGAGGGGCCGCTAATGAAAAACTGTTTTTT. Protein sequence: CASTGGAANEKLFF.

This clone showed up just a few times. The chain combines TRBV29-1 with TRBJ2-3; TRBD2 is a possible D gene (6 bases). V was clipped by 4 bases and J by 4 bases, with 9 bases between them. CDR1 and CDR2 (germline): SQVTM, ANQGSEA. The CDR3 has 12 amino acids. The CDR3 here is CSVAGSADTQYF. The DNA for the CDR3 is TGCAGCGTTGCCGGGAGTGCAGATACGCAGTATTTT.

The CDR3 sequence is CASSGGTSGRAVHTQYF. The CDR3 nucleotides are TGTGCCAGCAGTGGCGGGACTAGCGGGAGGGCCGTTCATACGCAGTATTTT. The rearrangement links TRBV2 to TRBJ2-3, with TRBD2 identical over 16 bases. Germline-derived CDR1 and CDR2 are SNHLY and FYNNEI. This CDR3 is 17 amino acids long. J lost 7 bases, V lost 4 bases, and 8 bases had no gene match. Supplemented by reference TRBV2 and TRBJ2-3, the full variable domain reads EPEVTQTPSHQVTQMGQEVILRCVPISNHLYFYWYRQILGQKVEFLVSFYNNEISEKSEIFDDQFSVERPDGSNFTLKIRSTKLEDSAMYFCASSGGTSGRAVHTQYFGPGTRLTVL.

The chain employs TRBV11-2 and TRBJ2-1; D is unresolved. From germline, CDR1 is SGHAT and CDR2 FQNNGV. The CDR3 length is 15 residues. V was trimmed by 0 bases and J by 8 bases, leaving 14 bases between them. CDR3 bases: TGTGCCAGCAGCTTAGATTTTAGTCCGGTCGATGAGCAGTTCTTC. Protein sequence: CASSLDFSPVDEQFF.